This T cell receptor beta chain was identified in a study of blood T cell repertoires in COVID-19. In the study overall: The United States, Italy and Spain supplied acute and convalescent COVID-19 samples.

This clone appeared a few times. Per the original data handling: Quantification of nucleated cells was approximated via reference gene primer amplification. Using immunoSEQ multiplex PCR, the repertoire was profiled, and TCRdb retains in-frame clones only, with some absent. The V and J calls and clone size come from that table; D and trimming were worked out from the DNA. The sample lists 450,000 to 500,000 clones; roughly 88% were seen once. The germline CDR1 and CDR2 sequences are LNHDA and SQIVND (reference sequence). This CDR3 has 14 residues. The V end was cut by 8 bases, the J end by 1 base, with 15 bases between.

This clonotype was obtained from a human donor in a cohort sampled during active COVID-19. This rearrangement joins TRBV19 to TRBJ2-7, with D perhaps matching TRBD1 (6 bases). Sequencing was performed on peripheral blood. CDR3 nucleotide sequence: TGTGCCAGTTGTGATACAGGGCAATCCTACGAGCAGTACTTC. Its translation: CASCDTGQSYEQYF.